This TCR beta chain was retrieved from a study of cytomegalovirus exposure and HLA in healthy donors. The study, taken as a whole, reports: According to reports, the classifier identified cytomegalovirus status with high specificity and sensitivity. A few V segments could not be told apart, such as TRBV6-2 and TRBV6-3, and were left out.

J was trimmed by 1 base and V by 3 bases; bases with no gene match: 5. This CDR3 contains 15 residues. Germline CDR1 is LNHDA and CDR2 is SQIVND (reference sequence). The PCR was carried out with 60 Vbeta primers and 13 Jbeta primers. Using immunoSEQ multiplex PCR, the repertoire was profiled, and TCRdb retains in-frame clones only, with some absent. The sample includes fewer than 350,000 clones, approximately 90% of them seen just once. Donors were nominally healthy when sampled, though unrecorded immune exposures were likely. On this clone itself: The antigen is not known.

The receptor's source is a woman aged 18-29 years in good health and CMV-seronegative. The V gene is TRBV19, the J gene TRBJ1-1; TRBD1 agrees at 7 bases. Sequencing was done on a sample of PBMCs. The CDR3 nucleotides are TGTGCCAGTAGTATTAGGACAGGAGCGAACACTGAAGCTTTCTTT. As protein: CASSIRTGANTEAFF. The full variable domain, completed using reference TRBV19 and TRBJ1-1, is DGGITQSPKYLFRKEGQNVTLSCEQNLNHDAMYWYRQDPGQGLRLIYYSQIVNDFQKGDIAEGYSVSREKKESFPLTVTSAQKNPTAFYLCASSIRTGANTEAFFGQGTRLTVV.